This TCR beta chain is drawn from a study of T cell responses to AZD1222 COVID-19 vaccine. At the level of the study: The analysis combined second doses at about 4 or about 12 weeks. Findings and limits, study-wide: Donors skewed white British and female; clonal diversity was possibly underestimated. Spike-specific TCRs gained breadth and depth after people received two AZD1222 doses. No day 14 peak samples; only post-peak repertoires were characterized.

Produced via immunoSEQ multiplex PCR; TCRdb's table is partial and in-frame only. In the table there are around 97,000 clones, 90% of which are singletons. With regard to this clone: The target antigen is unknown.

Germline V gene data show CDR1 as MDHEN and CDR2 as SYDVKM. V dropped 6 bases and J dropped 8; count of bases not matched to a gene: 4. This CDR3 is built from 13 residues. The rearrangement joins TRBV28 to TRBJ1-3, with 10 bases lining up with TRBD1. The clonotype originates from an adult in good health. Here the sequenced sample was peripheral blood, taken on day 0 of AZD1222 vaccination. CDR3 sequence (DNA): TGTGCCAGCAGAGACAGGGGGCGAGACACCATATATTTT. Amino acids: CASRDRGRDTIYF.